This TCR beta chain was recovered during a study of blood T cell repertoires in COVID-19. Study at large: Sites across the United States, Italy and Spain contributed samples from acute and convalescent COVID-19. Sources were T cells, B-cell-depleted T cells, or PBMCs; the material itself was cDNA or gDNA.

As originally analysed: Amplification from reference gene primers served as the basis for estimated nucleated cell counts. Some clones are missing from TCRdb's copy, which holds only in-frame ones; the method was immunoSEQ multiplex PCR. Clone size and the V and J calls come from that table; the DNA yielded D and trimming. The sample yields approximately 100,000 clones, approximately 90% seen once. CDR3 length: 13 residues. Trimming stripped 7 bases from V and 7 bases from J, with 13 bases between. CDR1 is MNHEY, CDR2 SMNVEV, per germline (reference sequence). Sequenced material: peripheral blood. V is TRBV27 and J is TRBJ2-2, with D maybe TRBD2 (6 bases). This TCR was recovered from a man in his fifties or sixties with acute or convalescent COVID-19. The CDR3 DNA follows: TGTGCCAGCACCTTCGGACTAAACGGGGAGCTGTTTTTT. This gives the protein CASTFGLNGELFF.